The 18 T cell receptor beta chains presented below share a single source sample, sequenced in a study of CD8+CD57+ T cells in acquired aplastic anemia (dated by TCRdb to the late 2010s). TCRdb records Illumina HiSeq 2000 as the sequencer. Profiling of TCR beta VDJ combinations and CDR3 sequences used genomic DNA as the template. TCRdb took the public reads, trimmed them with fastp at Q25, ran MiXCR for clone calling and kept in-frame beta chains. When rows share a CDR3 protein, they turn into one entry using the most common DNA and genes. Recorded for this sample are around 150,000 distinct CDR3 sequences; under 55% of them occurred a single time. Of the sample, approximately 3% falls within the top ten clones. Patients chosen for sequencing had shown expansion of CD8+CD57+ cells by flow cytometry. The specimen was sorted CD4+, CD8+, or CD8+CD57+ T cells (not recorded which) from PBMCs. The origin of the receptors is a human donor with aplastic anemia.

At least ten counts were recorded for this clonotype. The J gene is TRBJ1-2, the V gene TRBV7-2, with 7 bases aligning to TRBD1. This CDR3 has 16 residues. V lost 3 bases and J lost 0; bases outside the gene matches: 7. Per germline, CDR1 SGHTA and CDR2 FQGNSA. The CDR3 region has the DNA TGTGCCAGCAGCTTGCGGACAGGTCGTTCTAACTATGGCTACACCTTC. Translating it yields CASSLRTGRSNYGYTF. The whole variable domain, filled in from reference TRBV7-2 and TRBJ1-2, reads GAGVSQSPSNKVTEKGKDVELRCDPISGHTALYWYRQSLGQGLEFLIYFQGNSAPDKSGLPSDRFSAERTGGSVSTLTIQRTQQEDSAVYLCASSLRTGRSNYGYTFGSGTRLTVV.

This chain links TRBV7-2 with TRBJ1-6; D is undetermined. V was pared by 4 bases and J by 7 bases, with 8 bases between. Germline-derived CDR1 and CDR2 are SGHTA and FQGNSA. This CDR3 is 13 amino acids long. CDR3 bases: TGTGCCAGCAGCTCACCAACGAATTCACCCCTCCACTTT. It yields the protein CASSSPTNSPLHF.

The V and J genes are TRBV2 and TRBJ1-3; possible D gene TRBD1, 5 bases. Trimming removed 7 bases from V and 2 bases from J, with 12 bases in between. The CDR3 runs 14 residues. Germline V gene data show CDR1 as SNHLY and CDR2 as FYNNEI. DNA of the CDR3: TGTGCCAGCAAATCCAGGGTTACTGGAAACACCATATATTTT. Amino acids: CASKSRVTGNTIYF.

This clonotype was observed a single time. CDR3 DNA: TGCAGCGTTGAAGGCAGGTTCTACGAGCAGTACTTC. Translation gives CSVEGRFYEQYF. The chain employs TRBV29-1 and TRBJ2-7; D remains ambiguous. The CDR3 contains 12 residues. CDR1 SQVTM and CDR2 ANQGSEA come from the germline V gene. Trimming removed 1 base at V and 3 bases at J, with 7 bases between.

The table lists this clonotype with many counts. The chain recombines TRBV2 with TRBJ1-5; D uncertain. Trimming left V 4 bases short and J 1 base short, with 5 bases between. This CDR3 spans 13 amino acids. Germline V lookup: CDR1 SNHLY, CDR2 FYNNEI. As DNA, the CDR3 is TGTGCCAGCAGTGCGGACAGCAATCAGCCCCAGCATTTT. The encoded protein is CASSADSNQPQHF.

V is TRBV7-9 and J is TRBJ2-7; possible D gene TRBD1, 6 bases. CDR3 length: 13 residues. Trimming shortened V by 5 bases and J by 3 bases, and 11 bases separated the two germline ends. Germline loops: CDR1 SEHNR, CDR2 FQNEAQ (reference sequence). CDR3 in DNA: TGTGCCAGCAGCCCAGGGGTCTACTACGAGCAGTACTTC. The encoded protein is CASSPGVYYEQYF. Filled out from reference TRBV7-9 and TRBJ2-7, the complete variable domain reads DTGVSQNPRHKITKRGQNVTFRCDPISEHNRLYWYRQTLGQGPEFLTYFQNEAQLEKSRLLSDRFSAERPKGSFSTLEIQRTEQGDSAMYLCASSPGVYYEQYFGPGTRLTVT.

The CDR3 DNA reads as TGTGCCAGTAGTATAGACCGGGACAGGAATCAGCCCCAGCATTTT. Translation: CASSIDRDRNQPQHF. The V gene is TRBV19, the J gene TRBJ1-5, with 8 bases aligning to TRBD1. Losses at the gene ends were 0 bases for V and 4 bases for J; bases not matched to a gene: 2. Germline V gene data show CDR1 as LNHDA and CDR2 as SQIVND (reference sequence). This CDR3 comprises 15 residues.

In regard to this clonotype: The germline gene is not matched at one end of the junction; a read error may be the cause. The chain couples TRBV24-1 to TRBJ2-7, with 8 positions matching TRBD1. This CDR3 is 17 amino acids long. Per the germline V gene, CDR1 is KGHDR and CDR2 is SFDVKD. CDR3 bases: TGTGCCACCGGTGATTCGGGGACATCGCCGACAGGGGAAGAGCAGCACTTC. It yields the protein CATGDSGTSPTGEEQHF.

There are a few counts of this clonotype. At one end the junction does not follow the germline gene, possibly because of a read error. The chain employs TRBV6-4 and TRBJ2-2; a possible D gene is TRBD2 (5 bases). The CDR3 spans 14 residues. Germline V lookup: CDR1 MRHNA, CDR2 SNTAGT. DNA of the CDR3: TGCGCCAGCAGCTCCGGGACGAACACCGGGGAGCTGTTTTTT. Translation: CASSSGTNTGELFF.

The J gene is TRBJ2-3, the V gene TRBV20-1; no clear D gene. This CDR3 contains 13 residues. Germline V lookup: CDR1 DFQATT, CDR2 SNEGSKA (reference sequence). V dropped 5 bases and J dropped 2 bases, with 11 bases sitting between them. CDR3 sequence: CSAETGDTDTQYF. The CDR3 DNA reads TGCAGTGCTGAGACTGGCGACACAGATACGCAGTATTTT.

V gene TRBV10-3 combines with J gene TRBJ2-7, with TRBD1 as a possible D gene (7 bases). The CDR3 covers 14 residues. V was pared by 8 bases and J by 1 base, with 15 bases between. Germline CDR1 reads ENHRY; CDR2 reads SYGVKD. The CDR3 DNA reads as TGTGCCATCGCCGGGAGACAGGGATCCTACGAGCAGTACTTC. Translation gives CAIAGRQGSYEQYF.

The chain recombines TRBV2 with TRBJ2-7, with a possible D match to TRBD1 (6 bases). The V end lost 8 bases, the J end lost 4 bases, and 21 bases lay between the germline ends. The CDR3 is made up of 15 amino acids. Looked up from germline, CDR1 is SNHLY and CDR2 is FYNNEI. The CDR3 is CASGDPNRASYEQYF. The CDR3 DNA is TGTGCCAGCGGGGATCCAAACAGGGCGTCGTACGAGCAGTACTTC.

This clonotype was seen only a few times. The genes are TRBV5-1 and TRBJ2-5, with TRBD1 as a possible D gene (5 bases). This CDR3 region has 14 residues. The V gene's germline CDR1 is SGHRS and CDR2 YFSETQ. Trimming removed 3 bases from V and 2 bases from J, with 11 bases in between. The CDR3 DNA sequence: TGCGCCAGCAGCTCTTCCCAGGGTCAAGAGACCCAGTACTTC. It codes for CASSSSQGQETQYF. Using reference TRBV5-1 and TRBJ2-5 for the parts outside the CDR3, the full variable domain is KAGVTQTPRYLIKTRGQQVTLSCSPISGHRSVSWYQQTPGQGLQFLFEYFSETQRNKGNFPGRFSGRQFSNSRSEMNVSTLELGDSALYLCASSSSQGQETQYFGPGTRLLVL.

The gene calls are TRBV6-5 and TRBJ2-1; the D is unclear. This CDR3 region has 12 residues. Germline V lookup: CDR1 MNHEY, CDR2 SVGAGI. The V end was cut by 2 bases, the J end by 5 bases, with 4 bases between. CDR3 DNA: TGTGCCAGCAGTTACGAGGACAATGAGCAGTTCTTC. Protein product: CASSYEDNEQFF.

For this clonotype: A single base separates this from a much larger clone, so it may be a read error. The DNA for the CDR3 is TGTGCTAGTGGTTCCGGGACAGGGTCCTCGAAAGTTACCTACGAGCAGTACTTC. As protein: CASGSGTGSSKVTYEQYF. This chain uses TRBV12-5 with TRBJ2-7; 9 bases align to TRBD1. The V and J ends lost 4 bases and 2 bases, in that order; junction bases with no gene match: 15. In germline, CDR1 is LGHNT, CDR2 FRNRAP. The CDR3 is 18 amino acids.

The CDR3 DNA reads as TGTGCCACCAGCAGACAGGGGGCTCGTACTGAAGCTTTCTTT. Residues: CATSRQGARTEAFF. V and J are TRBV15 and TRBJ1-1, with TRBD1 matching 8 bases. This CDR3 contains 14 residues. V lost 2 bases and J lost 5; bases outside the gene matches: 4. Germline V gene sequence: CDR1 LNHNV, CDR2 YYDKDF (reference sequence). The whole variable domain, remainder taken from reference TRBV15 and TRBJ1-1, is DAMVIQNPRYQVTQFGKPVTLSCSQTLNHNVMYWYQQKSSQAPKLLFHYYDKDFNNEADTPDNFQSRRPNTSFCFLDIRSPGLGDTAMYLCATSRQGARTEAFFGQGTRLTVV.

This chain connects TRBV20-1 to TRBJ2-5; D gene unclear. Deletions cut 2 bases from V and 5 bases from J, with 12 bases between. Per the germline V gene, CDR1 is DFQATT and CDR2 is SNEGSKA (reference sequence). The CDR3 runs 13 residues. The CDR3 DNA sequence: TGCAGTGCTAGAATGTCTGGAGTGGAGACCCAGTACTTC. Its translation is CSARMSGVETQYF.

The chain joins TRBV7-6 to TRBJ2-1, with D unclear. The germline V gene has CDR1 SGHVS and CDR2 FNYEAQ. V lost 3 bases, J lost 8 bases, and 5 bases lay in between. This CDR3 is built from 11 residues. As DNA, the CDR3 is TGTGCCAGCAGCTTTGTAGATGAGCAGTTCTTC. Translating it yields CASSFVDEQFF.